This T cell receptor (beta chain) was sequenced during a study of CD8 T cells in Susac syndrome. Germline V CDR1 and CDR2: MDHEN, SYDVKM. The CDR3 loop spans 15 amino acids. V lost 2 bases and J lost 0, with 8 bases in between. When the RNA was reverse transcribed, random hexamers were used with an input of roughly 0.45 to 1 ug. Amplification of TCR beta CDR3 was carried out by immunoSEQ multiplex PCR, which covered 54 Vbeta and 13 Jbeta segments. TCRdb reprocessed the immunoSEQ multiplex PCR reads with MiXCR, giving one entry per CDR3 protein. The table has some 260,000 distinct CDR3 sequences, roughly 84% seen once. The T cells that were sequenced for TCR beta were CD8+ and CD4+ cells from blood. The multiple sclerosis controls, all treatment-naive patients, had relapsing-remitting disease that was stable or active. Through negative isolation, CD4+ and CD8+ T cells were obtained, while TEMRA cells were enriched using FACS.

The receptor was isolated from a human donor with multiple sclerosis. The sequenced material came from CD8+ T cells from PBMCs. This chain connects TRBV28 to TRBJ2-1, with D unresolved. The CDR3 DNA sequence: TGTGCCAGCAGTTTACAAGCGCCCTCCTACAATGAGCAGTTCTTC. Its protein is CASSLQAPSYNEQFF.